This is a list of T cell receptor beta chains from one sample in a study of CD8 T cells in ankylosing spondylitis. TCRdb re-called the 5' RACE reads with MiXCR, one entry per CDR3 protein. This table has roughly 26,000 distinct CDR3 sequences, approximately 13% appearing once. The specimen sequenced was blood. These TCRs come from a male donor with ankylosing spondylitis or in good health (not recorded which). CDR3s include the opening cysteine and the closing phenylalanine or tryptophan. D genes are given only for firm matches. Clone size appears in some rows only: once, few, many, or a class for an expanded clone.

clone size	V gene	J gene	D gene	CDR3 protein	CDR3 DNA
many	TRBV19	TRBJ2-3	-	CASSREARSTDTQYF	TGTGCCAGTAGTAGGGAAGCGAGAAGCACAGATACGCAGTATTTT
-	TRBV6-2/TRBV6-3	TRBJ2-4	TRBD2	CASSFNRRTSGGEEAKNIQYF	TGTGCCAGCAGTTTTAACCGAAGGACTAGCGGGGGAGAAGAGGCCAAAAACATTCAGTACTTC
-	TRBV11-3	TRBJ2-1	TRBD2	CASSSRTSGVVNEQFF	TGTGCCAGCAGTTCCCGGACTAGCGGGGTCGTTAATGAGCAGTTCTTC
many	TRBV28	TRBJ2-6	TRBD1	CASSPRSRGLSGANVLTF	TGTGCCAGCAGCCCCCGTAGCAGGGGGCTAAGTGGGGCCAACGTCCTGACTTTC
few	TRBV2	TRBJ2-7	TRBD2	CASSEAIRTSGRQYF	TGTGCCAGCAGTGAAGCGATCAGGACTAGCGGGAGGCAGTACTTC
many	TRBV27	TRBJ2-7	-	CASSLDRGPYEQYF	TGTGCCAGCAGTTTAGATCGGGGACCCTACGAGCAGTACTTC
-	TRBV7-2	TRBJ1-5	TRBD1	CATKTGGNQPQHF	TGTGCCACAAAGACAGGGGGCAATCAGCCCCAGCATTTT
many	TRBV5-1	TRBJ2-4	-	CASSLEGGRLNIQYF	TGCGCCAGCAGCTTGGAAGGCGGCAGATTAAACATTCAGTACTTC
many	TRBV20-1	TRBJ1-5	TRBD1	CSARGGQGIQPQHF	TGCAGTGCTAGAGGAGGACAGGGGATCCAGCCCCAGCATTTT
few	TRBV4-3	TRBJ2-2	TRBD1	CASSQEPGQGETGELFF	TGCGCCAGCAGCCAGGAACCGGGACAGGGGGAGACCGGGGAGCTGTTTTTT
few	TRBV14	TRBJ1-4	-	CASSQVAGGEKLFF	TGTGCCAGCAGCCAAGTGGCGGGGGGTGAAAAACTGTTTTTT
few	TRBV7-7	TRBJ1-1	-	CASSLWWGAEAFF	TGTGCCAGCAGCTTGTGGTGGGGTGCTGAAGCTTTCTTT
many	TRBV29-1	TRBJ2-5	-	CSVPLGYQETQYF	TGCAGCGTGCCCCTGGGTTACCAAGAGACCCAGTACTTC
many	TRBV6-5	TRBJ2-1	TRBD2	CASSYGAGGVVNEQFF	TGTGCCAGCAGTTACGGAGCGGGAGGTGTGGTTAATGAGCAGTTCTTC
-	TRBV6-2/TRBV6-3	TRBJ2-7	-	CASSTTLWEQYF	TGTGCCAGCAGTACAACCCTTTGGGAGCAGTACTTC
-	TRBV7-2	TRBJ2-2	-	CASSPWPGTGELFF	TGTGCCAGCAGTCCCTGGCCGGGGACCGGGGAGCTGTTTTTT